Listed here are 21 T cell receptor beta chains from one sample, sequenced in a study of T cells in tumors after PD-1 blockade. The repertoire was sequenced with immunoSEQ multiplex PCR; TCRdb's copy has only in-frame clones and lacks some. Here the sample spans about 20,000 clones, more than 70% being singletons. The material sequenced was PBMCs, taken before anti-PD-1 treatment. The receptors come from a human donor with basal cell carcinoma.

V is TRBV6-1 and J is TRBJ2-7; 9 bases map to TRBD1. Germline V CDR1 and CDR2: MNHNS, SASEGT. The trim removed 1 base at V and 1 base at J, leaving 2 bases unmatched. The CDR3 loop spans 15 amino acids. This CDR3 is CASSEDGTGSYEQYF. The CDR3 DNA sequence: TGTGCCAGCAGTGAAGACGGGACAGGGTCCTACGAGCAGTACTTC.

The chain recombines TRBV13 with TRBJ2-2, with D possibly being TRBD1 or TRBD2 (7 bases each). With 5 bases removed from V and 6 bases from J, the gap between germline ends came to 19 bases. CDR1 is PRHDT and CDR2 is FYEKMQ in the germline V gene (reference sequence). CDR3 length equals 16 residues. CDR3 amino acids: CASSKGQRGLSGELFF. The CDR3 DNA reads as TGTGCCAGCAGCAAGGGACAGCGGGGTTTATCCGGGGAGCTGTTTTTT.

The genes are TRBV3-1 (or the pseudogene TRBV3-2) and TRBJ2-3; the D is unclear. This CDR3 comprises 17 residues. Between the trimmed V and J ends, which lost 4 bases and 5 bases, there was a span of 22 bases. The V gene's germline CDR1 is LGHDT and CDR2 YNNKEL (reference sequence). The CDR3, as DNA: TGTGCCAGCAGCCGATCATGTCCCATTTGCATGCAAGATACGCAGTATTTT. Translation: CASSRSCPICMQDTQYF.

The genes are TRBV5-6 and TRBJ2-6, with unresolved D. Germline CDR1 reads SGHDT; CDR2 reads YYEEEE. This CDR3 is built from 15 residues. Trimming removed 3 bases at V and 0 bases at J, with 7 bases between. The CDR3 sequence is CASSYGISGANVLTF. DNA of the CDR3: TGTGCCAGCAGCTACGGCATCTCTGGGGCCAACGTCCTGACTTTC.

This clone was observed a few times. The V gene is TRBV14, the J gene TRBJ1-1; 9 bases align to TRBD1. The CDR3 is 16 residues long. Germline V gene sequence: CDR1 SGHDN, CDR2 FVKESK. The ends lost 4 bases at V and 0 bases at J; junction bases unmatched: 6. In DNA form, the CDR3 reads TGTGCCAGCAGCCCCTACAGGGGGCAGATGAACACTGAAGCTTTCTTT. This sequence encodes CASSPYRGQMNTEAFF.

The V and J genes are TRBV7-2 and TRBJ1-2; TRBD1 agrees at 11 bases. Germline V gene data show CDR1 as SGHTA and CDR2 as FQGNSA. The CDR3 consists of 15 residues. Trimming at V came to 5 bases and at J to 7 bases, leaving 9 bases not matched to a gene. CDR3 bases: TGTGCCAGCAGCCAAAGACGGGACAGGGGGTTTGGCTACACCTTC. Protein sequence: CASSQRRDRGFGYTF.

This clone was detected only a few times. The gene calls are TRBV7-9 and TRBJ1-2, with D possibly being TRBD1 (5 bases). This CDR3 has 14 amino acids. V gave up 5 bases and J gave up 7 bases, with 17 bases separating them. Germline V gives CDR1 SEHNR, CDR2 FQNEAQ (reference sequence). CDR3 DNA sequence: TGTGCCAGCAGCACCAGCGCGGCCCAGGGTGGCTACACCTTC. Amino acid sequence: CASSTSAAQGGYTF.

This chain joins TRBV7-9 and TRBJ1-4; 10 bases align to TRBD1. The CDR3 is 14 amino acids. Germline V gene sequence: CDR1 SEHNR, CDR2 FQNEAQ (reference sequence). V shed 7 bases, J shed 8 bases, and the junction held 7 bases outside the gene matches. The CDR3 DNA reads TGTGCCAGCAACAGACAGGGGGCAATGGAAAAACTGTTTTTT. It codes for CASNRQGAMEKLFF.

Only one count was recorded for this clone. The rearrangement joins TRBV2 to TRBJ2-3; the D gene is possibly TRBD1 (6 bases). Trimming cost V 6 bases and J 4 bases, with 17 bases left between them. Germline CDR1 reads SNHLY; CDR2 reads FYNNEI. CDR3 length: 15 residues. CDR3 in amino acids: CASRRGLTGSDTQYF. The CDR3 bases are TGTGCCAGCAGGAGGGGCCTCACAGGGTCAGATACGCAGTATTTT.

Concerning this clone: A much larger clone differs from this one at a single base, so this may be a read error. V usage is TRBV6-4 and J usage is TRBJ2-1; D is ambiguous. CDR3 length: 16 residues. V was shortened by 0 bases and J by 6 bases, with 15 bases between the two germline ends. Germline V gene lookup returns CDR1 MRHNA and CDR2 SNTAGT. CDR3 in amino acids: CASSDSGGGDLNEQFF. The DNA for the CDR3 is TGTGCCAGCAGTGACTCAGGTGGCGGAGACCTCAATGAGCAGTTCTTC.

The rearrangement uses TRBV6-4 and TRBJ2-1; no firm D call. Per the germline V gene, CDR1 is MRHNA and CDR2 is SNTAGT. The CDR3 length is 16 residues. Trimming shortened V by 1 base and J by 10 bases, and 20 bases separated the two germline ends. The CDR3 nucleotides read TGTGCCAGCAGTGACTGGGTGACGGACCATTGGTGCGAGCAGTTCTTC. Encoded protein: CASSDWVTDHWCEQFF.

This sequence joins TRBV21-1 and TRBJ2-2; the table gives TRBD2 as D, unverified against the DNA. TRBV21-1 is noted as a pseudogene. The CDR3 length is 19 residues. The CDR3 DNA is TGTGCCAGCAGCAAACGGGGGGTAGCGGTCGATTTATGGGGCGGGGAGCTGTTTTTT. Its protein product is CASSKRGVAVDLWGGELFF.

A word on this clone: Other DNA sequences in this sample translate to the same CDR3. The chain combines TRBV2 with TRBJ2-1, with a tentative D call TRBD2 (7 bases). V shed 11 bases and J shed 0 bases, with 29 bases lying between them. The CDR3 has 19 amino acids. Looked up from germline, CDR1 is SNHLY and CDR2 is FYNNEI. DNA for the CDR3: TGTGCCCCCAGTGATGGGGGGGCGCGGGCGGGGAGCTCCTACAATGAGCAGTTCTTC. This sequence encodes CAPSDGGARAGSSYNEQFF.

The rearrangement joins TRBV15 to TRBJ1-2, with 8 bases fitting TRBD1. Germline V gene data show CDR1 as LNHNV and CDR2 as YYDKDF (reference sequence). Trimming cost V 5 bases and J 3 bases; bases outside gene matches: 14. This CDR3 has 17 residues. The CDR3 sequence: CATSDGTGAGRDYGYTF. The CDR3 DNA follows: TGTGCCACCAGCGACGGGACAGGAGCTGGTAGGGACTATGGCTACACCTTC.

The chain is built from TRBV7-2 and TRBJ1-6; D not certain. The CDR3 sequence is 14 residues long. CDR1 SGHTA and CDR2 FQGNSA come from the germline V gene. Trimming took 3 bases from V and 9 from J, leaving 12 bases between them. The CDR3: CASSFGAFGSPLHF. For the CDR3, the DNA is TGTGCCAGCAGCTTTGGCGCCTTTGGTTCACCCCTCCACTTT.

The J gene is TRBJ2-6, the V gene TRBV6-1, with TRBD2 identical over 7 bases. After removal of 1 base from V and 0 bases from J, the junction contained 3 bases not matched to a gene. Germline assignment: CDR1 MNHNS and CDR2 SASEGT. This CDR3 region has 17 residues. CDR3 amino acids: CASSEVAGGSGANVLTF. Written as DNA, the CDR3 is TGTGCCAGCAGTGAAGTAGCGGGTGGCTCTGGGGCCAACGTCCTGACTTTC.

This clone was found a few times. The chain couples TRBV27 to TRBJ2-2; 7 bases are a match to TRBD1. The CDR3 totals 16 residues. Germline trimming cut 1 base from V and 6 bases from J; bases unmatched to any gene: 8. The V gene's germline CDR1 is MNHEY and CDR2 SMNVEV (reference sequence). The DNA for the CDR3 is TGTGCCAGCAGTTTATTGGTCCAGGGGGTGGCCGGGGAGCTGTTTTTT. Encoded protein: CASSLLVQGVAGELFF.

This clone has more than one count but fewer than ten. Sequence at one end of the junction differs from germline and may be a read error. Other DNA variants within this sample encode the same CDR3. In nucleotides, the CDR3 is TGTCCCAGCAGTGACGGGGGGGCGCGGGCGGGGAGCTCCTACAATGAGCAGTTCTTC. Translation gives CPSSDGGARAGSSYNEQFF. The chain uses TRBV2 and TRBJ2-1, with 8 bases aligning to TRBD2. CDR1 and CDR2 (germline): SNHLY, FYNNEI. The CDR3 length is 19 residues.

Only a few counts were recorded for this clone. The genes are TRBV7-3 and TRBJ1-1, with a tentative D call TRBD1 (5 bases). The CDR3 contains 14 residues. Germline V gene sequence: CDR1 SGHTA, CDR2 FQGTGA. Trimming took off 5 bases at V and 5 bases at J, with 15 bases between the two ends. CDR3 in DNA: TGTGCCAGCAGCGCTACGGGGGTTAGGACTGAAGCTTTCTTT. Translation gives CASSATGVRTEAFF.

V and J are TRBV7-9 and TRBJ2-7, with 15 nucleotides matching TRBD2. V lost 1 base, J lost 6 bases, and 4 bases stayed unmatched. This CDR3 has 16 amino acids. Germline-derived CDR1 and CDR2 are SEHNR and FQNEAQ (reference sequence). The CDR3 here is CASSLEGTSGRFEQYF. Written as DNA, the CDR3 is TGTGCCAGCAGCTTAGAAGGGACTAGCGGGAGGTTCGAGCAGTACTTC.

As concerns this clone: This specimen includes other DNA sequences encoding the same CDR3. The chain combines TRBV29-1 with TRBJ2-1; D may be TRBD2 (7 bases). The V gene's germline CDR1 is SQVTM and CDR2 ANQGSEA. The CDR3 runs 19 residues. Trimming pared 6 bases from V and 4 bases from J, leaving 31 bases between. The CDR3 loop reads CSVGGGGGRSSARYNEQFF. CDR3 coding DNA: TGCAGCGTGGGGGGGGGTGGGGGCAGAAGCAGCGCGAGATACAATGAGCAGTTCTTC.